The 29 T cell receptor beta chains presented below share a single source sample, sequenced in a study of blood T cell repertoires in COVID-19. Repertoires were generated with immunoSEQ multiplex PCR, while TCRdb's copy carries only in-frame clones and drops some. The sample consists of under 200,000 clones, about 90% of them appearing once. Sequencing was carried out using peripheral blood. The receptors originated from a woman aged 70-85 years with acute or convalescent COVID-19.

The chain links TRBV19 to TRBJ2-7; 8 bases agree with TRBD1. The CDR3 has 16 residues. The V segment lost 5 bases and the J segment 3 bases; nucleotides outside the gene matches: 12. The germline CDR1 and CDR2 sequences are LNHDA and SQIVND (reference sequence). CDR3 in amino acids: CASSAHLRQGNYEQYF. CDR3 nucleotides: TGTGCCAGTAGTGCACATCTTAGACAGGGGAACTACGAGCAGTACTTC.

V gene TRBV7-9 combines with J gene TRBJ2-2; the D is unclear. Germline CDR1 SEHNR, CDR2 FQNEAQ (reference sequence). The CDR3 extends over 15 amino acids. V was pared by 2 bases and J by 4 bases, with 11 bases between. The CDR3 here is CASSLLSGFTGELFF. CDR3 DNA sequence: TGTGCCAGCAGCTTATTATCGGGTTTCACCGGGGAGCTGTTTTTT.

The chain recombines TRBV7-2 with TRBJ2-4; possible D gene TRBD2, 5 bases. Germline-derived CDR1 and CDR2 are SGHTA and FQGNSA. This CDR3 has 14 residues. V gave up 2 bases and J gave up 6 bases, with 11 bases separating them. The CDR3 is CASSLRGSGNIQYF. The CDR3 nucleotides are TGTGCCAGCAGCTTACGAGGGAGTGGAAACATTCAGTACTTC.

This chain's CDR3 is CASSQGQGSYNEQFF. CDR3 sequence (DNA): TGCGCCAGCAGCCAGGGTCAGGGATCCTACAATGAGCAGTTCTTC. The rearrangement joins TRBV4-3 to TRBJ2-1; a possible D gene is TRBD1 (5 bases). Germline CDR1 reads LGHNA; CDR2 reads YSLEER. V lost 3 bases and J 1 base, leaving 10 bases between the germline ends. This CDR3 region has 15 residues.

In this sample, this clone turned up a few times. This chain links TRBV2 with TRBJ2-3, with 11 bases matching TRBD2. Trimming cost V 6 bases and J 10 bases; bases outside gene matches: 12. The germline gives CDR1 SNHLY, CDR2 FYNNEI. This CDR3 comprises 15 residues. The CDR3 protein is CASRVTSGGAVAQYF. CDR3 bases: TGTGCCAGCAGAGTAACTAGCGGGGGTGCTGTGGCGCAGTATTTT.

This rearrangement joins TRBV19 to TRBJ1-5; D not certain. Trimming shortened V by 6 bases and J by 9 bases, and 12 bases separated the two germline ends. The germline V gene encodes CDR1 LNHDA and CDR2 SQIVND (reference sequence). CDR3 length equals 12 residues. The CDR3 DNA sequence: TGTGCCAGTAGGCAGGATCCTGGGCCCCAGCATTTT. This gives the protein CASRQDPGPQHF.

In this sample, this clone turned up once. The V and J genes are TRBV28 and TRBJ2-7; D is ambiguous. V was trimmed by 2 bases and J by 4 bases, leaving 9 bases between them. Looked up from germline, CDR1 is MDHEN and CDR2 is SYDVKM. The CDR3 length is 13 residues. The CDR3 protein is CASSLLAEYEQYF. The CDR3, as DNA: TGTGCCAGCAGTTTACTCGCCGAGTACGAGCAGTACTTC.

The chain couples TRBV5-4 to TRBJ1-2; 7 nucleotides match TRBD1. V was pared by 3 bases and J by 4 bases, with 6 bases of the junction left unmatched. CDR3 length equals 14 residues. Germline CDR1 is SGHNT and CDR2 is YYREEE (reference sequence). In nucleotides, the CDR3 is TGTGCCAGCAGCTACGACAGGGTTGCCTATGGCTACACCTTC. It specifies CASSYDRVAYGYTF. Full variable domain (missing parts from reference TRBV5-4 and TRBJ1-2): ETGVTQSPTHLIKTRGQQVTLRCSSQSGHNTVSWYQQALGQGPQFIFQYYREEENGRGNFPPRFSGLQFPNYSSELNVNALELDDSALYLCASSYDRVAYGYTFGSGTRLTVV.

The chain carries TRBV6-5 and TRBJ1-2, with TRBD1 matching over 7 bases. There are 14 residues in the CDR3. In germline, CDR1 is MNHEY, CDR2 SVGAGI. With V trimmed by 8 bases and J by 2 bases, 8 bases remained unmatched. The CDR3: CASAPQTGNYGYTF. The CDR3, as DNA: TGTGCCAGCGCACCTCAGACAGGGAACTATGGCTACACCTTC.

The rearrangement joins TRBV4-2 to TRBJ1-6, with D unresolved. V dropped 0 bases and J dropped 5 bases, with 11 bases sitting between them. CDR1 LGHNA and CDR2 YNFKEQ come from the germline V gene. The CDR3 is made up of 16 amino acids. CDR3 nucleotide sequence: TGTGCCAGCAGCCAAGATTTCAGGCAGAATAATTCACCCCTCCACTTT. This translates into CASSQDFRQNNSPLHF.

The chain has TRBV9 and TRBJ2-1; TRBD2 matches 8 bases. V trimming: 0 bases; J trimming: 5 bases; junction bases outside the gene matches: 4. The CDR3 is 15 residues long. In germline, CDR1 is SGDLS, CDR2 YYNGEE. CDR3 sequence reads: CASSVVSGSHNEQFF. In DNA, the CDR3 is TGTGCCAGCAGCGTAGTAAGCGGGAGTCACAATGAGCAGTTCTTC.

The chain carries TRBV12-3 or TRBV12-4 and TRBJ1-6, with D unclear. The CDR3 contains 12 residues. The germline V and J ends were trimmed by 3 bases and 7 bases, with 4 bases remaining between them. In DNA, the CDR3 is TGTGCCAGCAGTTTCAGGAATTCACCCCTCCACTTT. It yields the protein CASSFRNSPLHF.

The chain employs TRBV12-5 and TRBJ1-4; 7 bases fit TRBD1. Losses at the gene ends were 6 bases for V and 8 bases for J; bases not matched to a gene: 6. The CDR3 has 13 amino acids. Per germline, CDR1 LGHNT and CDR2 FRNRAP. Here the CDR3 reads CASGSQGREKLFF. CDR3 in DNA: TGTGCTAGTGGGTCACAGGGGAGAGAAAAACTGTTTTTT.

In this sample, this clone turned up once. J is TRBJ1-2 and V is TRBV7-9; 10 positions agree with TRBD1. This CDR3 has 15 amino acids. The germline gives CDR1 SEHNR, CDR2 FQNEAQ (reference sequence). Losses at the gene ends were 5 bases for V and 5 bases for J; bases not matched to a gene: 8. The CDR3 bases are TGTGCCAGCAGCGCCGGGACAGGGGCGGAGTATGGCTACACCTTC. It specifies CASSAGTGAEYGYTF. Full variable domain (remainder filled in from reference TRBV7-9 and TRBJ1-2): DTGVSQNPRHKITKRGQNVTFRCDPISEHNRLYWYRQTLGQGPEFLTYFQNEAQLEKSRLLSDRFSAERPKGSFSTLEIQRTEQGDSAMYLCASSAGTGAEYGYTFGSGTRLTVV.

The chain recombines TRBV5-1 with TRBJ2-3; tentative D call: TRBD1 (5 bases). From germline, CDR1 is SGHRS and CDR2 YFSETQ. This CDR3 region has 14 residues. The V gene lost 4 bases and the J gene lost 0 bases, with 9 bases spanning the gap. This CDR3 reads CASSRTLSTDTQYF. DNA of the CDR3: TGCGCCAGCAGCCGGACACTTAGCACAGATACGCAGTATTTT.

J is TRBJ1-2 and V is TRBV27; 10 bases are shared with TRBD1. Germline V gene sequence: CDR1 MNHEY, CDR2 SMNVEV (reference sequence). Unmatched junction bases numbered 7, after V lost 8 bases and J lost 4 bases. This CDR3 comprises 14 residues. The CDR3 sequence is CASGRQGAGYGYTF. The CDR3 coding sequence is TGTGCCAGCGGGAGACAGGGGGCTGGCTATGGCTACACCTTC.

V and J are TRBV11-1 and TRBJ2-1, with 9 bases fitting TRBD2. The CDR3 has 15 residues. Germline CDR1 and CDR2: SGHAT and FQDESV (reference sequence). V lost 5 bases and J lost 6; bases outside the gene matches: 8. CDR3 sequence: CASSPDGREGNEQFF. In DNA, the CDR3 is TGTGCCAGCAGCCCCGACGGGCGGGAGGGCAATGAGCAGTTCTTC.

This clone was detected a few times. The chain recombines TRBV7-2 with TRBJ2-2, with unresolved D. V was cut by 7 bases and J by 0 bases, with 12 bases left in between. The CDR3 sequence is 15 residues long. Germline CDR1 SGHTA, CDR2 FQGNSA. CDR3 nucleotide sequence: TGTGCCAGCATCGCAGGTCAGGCGAACACCGGGGAGCTGTTTTTT. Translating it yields CASIAGQANTGELFF.

CDR3 DNA: TGTGCCAGCAGCCAAGGGCTTAACTATGGCTACACCTTC. Translation: CASSQGLNYGYTF. The chain carries TRBV14 and TRBJ1-2; D is unresolved. This CDR3 region has 13 residues. CDR1 and CDR2 from the germline V gene are SGHDN and FVKESK. V shed 1 base and J shed 1 base, with 4 bases lying between them.

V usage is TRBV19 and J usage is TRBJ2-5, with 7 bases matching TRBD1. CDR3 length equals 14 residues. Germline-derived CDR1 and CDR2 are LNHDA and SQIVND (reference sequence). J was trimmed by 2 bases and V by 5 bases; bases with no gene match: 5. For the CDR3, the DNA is TGTGCCAGTAGTTTGGGGACAGATCAAGAGACCCAGTACTTC. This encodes CASSLGTDQETQYF.

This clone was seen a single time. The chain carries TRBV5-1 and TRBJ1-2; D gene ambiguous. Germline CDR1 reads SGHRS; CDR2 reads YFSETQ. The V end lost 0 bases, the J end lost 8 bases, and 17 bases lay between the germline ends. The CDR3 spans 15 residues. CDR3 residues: CASSLAAVPWSGYTF. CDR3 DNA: TGCGCCAGCAGCTTGGCGGCGGTCCCCTGGAGCGGCTACACCTTC.

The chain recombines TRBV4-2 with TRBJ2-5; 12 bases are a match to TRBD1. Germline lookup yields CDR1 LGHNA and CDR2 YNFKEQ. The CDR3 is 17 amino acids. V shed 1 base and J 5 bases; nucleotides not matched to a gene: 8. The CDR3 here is CASSQGSGTGGAETQYF. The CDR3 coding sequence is TGTGCCAGCAGCCAAGGAAGTGGGACAGGGGGCGCGGAGACCCAGTACTTC.

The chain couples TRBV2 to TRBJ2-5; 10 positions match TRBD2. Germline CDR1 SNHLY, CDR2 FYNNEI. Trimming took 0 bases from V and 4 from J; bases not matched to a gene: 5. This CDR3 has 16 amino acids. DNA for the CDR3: TGTGCCAGCAGTGAAGCGCCGCTAGCGGGAGCAGAGACCCAGTACTTC. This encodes CASSEAPLAGAETQYF.

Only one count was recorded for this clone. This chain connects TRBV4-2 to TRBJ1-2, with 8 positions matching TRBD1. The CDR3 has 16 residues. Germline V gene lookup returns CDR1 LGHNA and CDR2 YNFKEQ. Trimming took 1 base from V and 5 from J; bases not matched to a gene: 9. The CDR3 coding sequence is TGTGCCAGCAGCCAAGTAGGACAGGGACTGTCATATGGCTACACCTTC. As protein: CASSQVGQGLSYGYTF.

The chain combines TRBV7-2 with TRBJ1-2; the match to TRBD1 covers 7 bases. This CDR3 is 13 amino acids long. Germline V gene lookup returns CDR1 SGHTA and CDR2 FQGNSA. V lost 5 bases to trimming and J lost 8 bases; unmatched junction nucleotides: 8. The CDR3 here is CASSLTGAGGYTF. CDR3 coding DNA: TGTGCCAGCAGCCTCACAGGGGCCGGAGGCTACACCTTC.

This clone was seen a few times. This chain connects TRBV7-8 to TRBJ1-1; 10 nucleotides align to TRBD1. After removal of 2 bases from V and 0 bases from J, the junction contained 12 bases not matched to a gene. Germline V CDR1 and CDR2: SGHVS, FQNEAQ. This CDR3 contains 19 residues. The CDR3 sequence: CASSLRGRGQGIMNTEAFF. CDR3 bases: TGTGCCAGCAGCTTAAGGGGGAGGGGACAGGGGATCATGAACACTGAAGCTTTCTTT.

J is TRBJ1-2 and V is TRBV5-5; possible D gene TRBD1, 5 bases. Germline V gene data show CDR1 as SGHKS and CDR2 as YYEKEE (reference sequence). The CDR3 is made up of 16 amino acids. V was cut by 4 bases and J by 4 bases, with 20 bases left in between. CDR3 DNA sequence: TGTGCCAGCAGCCCCATTTCGGGGCAAGCGGGCTATGGCTACACCTTC. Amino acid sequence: CASSPISGQAGYGYTF.

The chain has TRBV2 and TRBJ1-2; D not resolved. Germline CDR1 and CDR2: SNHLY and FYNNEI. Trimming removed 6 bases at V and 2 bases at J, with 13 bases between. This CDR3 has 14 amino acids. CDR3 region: CASSPESANYGYTF. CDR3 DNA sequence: TGTGCCAGCAGCCCCGAGAGTGCCAACTATGGCTACACCTTC.

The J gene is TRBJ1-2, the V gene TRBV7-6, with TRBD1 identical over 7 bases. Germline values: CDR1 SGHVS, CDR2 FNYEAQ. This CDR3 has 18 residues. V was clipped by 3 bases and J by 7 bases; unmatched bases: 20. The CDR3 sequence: CASSFRPITGDLLRGYTF. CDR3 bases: TGTGCCAGCAGCTTTAGGCCTATCACAGGGGATCTATTGCGTGGCTACACCTTC.